This T cell receptor (beta chain) originates from a study of CD8 T cells in Susac syndrome. The study's findings and limits: That the number of individuals in its TCR sequencing and HLA analysis was relatively small was acknowledged by the study.

TCR beta sequencing covered blood CD8+ and CD4+ T cells. While CD8+ and CD4+ T cells were isolated negatively, TEMRA cells were enriched by FACS. The RNA input was about 0.45 to 1 ug, and it was reverse transcribed with random hexamers. Coverage of TCR beta CDR3 amplification by immunoSEQ multiplex PCR extended to 54 Vbeta and 13 Jbeta. TCRdb processed the immunoSEQ multiplex PCR reads anew with MiXCR; each CDR3 protein has one entry. The sample contains 150,000 to 200,000 distinct CDR3 sequences, 90% to 97% of which appear only once. As regards this clonotype: The antigen remains undetermined.

The CDR3 is made up of 13 amino acids. The V gene's germline CDR1 is DFQATT and CDR2 SNEGSKA (reference sequence). V shed 5 bases, J shed 2 bases, and the junction held 4 bases outside the gene matches. The receptor comes from a human donor with multiple sclerosis. V gene TRBV20-1 combines with J gene TRBJ2-3; 7 nucleotides align to TRBD1. Material: CD4+ T cells from PBMCs. The CDR3 DNA reads TGCAGTGCTTGGGACAGAGCCACAGATACGCAGTATTTT. Translation gives CSAWDRATDTQYF.